These 9 T cell receptor beta chains were sequenced from one sample in a study of T cell repertoires in ileal Crohn's disease (dated by TCRdb to the late 2010s). Library construction relied on the immunoSEQ multiplex PCR assay. TCRdb retrieved this table from immuneACCESS and kept in-frame rearrangements only. Not all clones are present; in checked studies, unresolved V genes account for under half, and no reason is known for the remainder. In all, the sample holds roughly 4,500 clones, and around 80% of those were seen once. About 15% of the sample is in the top ten clones. The specimen was ileal tissue. These TCRs come from an adult with Crohn's disease.

This clone was picked up one time. V and J are TRBV30 and TRBJ1-6, with D possibly matching TRBD1 (5 bases). Per the germline V gene, CDR1 is GTSNPN and CDR2 is SVGIG (reference sequence). The CDR3 has 14 residues. Between the trimmed V and J ends, which lost 3 bases and 7 bases, there was a span of 13 bases. The CDR3 sequence is CAWSAGTANSPLHF. In DNA form, the CDR3 reads TGTGCCTGGAGCGCCGGGACTGCAAATTCACCCCTCCACTTT.

This clone turned up a few times. This sequence joins TRBV6-1 and TRBJ1-4; D might be TRBD1 (5 bases). With 0 bases removed from V and 2 bases from J, the gap between germline ends came to 7 bases. Germline values: CDR1 MNHNS, CDR2 SASEGT. The CDR3 consists of 15 residues. CDR3 sequence reads: CASSEASGTNEKLFF. CDR3 coding DNA: TGTGCCAGCAGTGAAGCGTCAGGGACTAATGAAAAACTGTTTTTT.

The chain is built from TRBV6-5 and TRBJ1-5; a possible D gene is TRBD1 (6 bases). This CDR3 contains 14 residues. Germline CDR1 and CDR2: MNHEY and SVGAGI. V dropped 5 bases and J dropped 4 bases, with 12 bases sitting between them. This CDR3 reads CASSPQGRNQPQHF. Written as DNA, the CDR3 is TGTGCCAGCAGTCCTCAGGGGAGAAATCAGCCCCAGCATTTT.

The J gene is TRBJ2-5, the V gene TRBV5-1; perhaps TRBD2 as D (5 bases). V lost 2 bases, J lost 5 bases, and 16 bases lay in between. Germline V gene sequence: CDR1 SGHRS, CDR2 YFSETQ. The CDR3 sequence is 15 residues long. The CDR3 coding sequence is TGCGCCAGCAGCTTTGGGGATGGGAGACGGGAGACCCAGTACTTC. The encoded protein is CASSFGDGRRETQYF.

The chain recombines TRBV5-1 with TRBJ2-3, with 8 bases aligning to TRBD1. Per the germline V gene, CDR1 is SGHRS and CDR2 is YFSETQ. V lost 5 bases to trimming and J lost 0 bases; unmatched junction nucleotides: 8. The CDR3 loop spans 16 amino acids. This CDR3 is CASRQSTGASTDTQYF. The CDR3 DNA follows: TGCGCCAGCAGACAATCGACAGGGGCTAGCACAGATACGCAGTATTTT.

The genes are TRBV6-5 and TRBJ2-3; TRBD2 aligns across 9 bases. The CDR3 extends over 14 amino acids. The germline CDR1 and CDR2 sequences are MNHEY and SVGAGI. J lost 6 bases, V lost 5 bases, and 6 bases had no gene match. This CDR3 is CASSLAGKFDTQYF. The CDR3 bases are TGTGCCAGCAGTCTAGCGGGAAAATTCGATACGCAGTATTTT.

This chain links TRBV15 with TRBJ2-1; 10 bases agree with TRBD2. Trimming took 7 bases from V and 8 from J; bases not matched to a gene: 5. Germline loops: CDR1 LNHNV, CDR2 YYDKDF (reference sequence). The CDR3 has 13 residues. The CDR3 DNA follows: TGTGCCACCAAGGCTAGCGGGAGATATGAGCAGTTCTTC. Its protein is CATKASGRYEQFF.

The V and J genes are TRBV7-2 and TRBJ1-2, with 9 bases lining up with TRBD1. Trimming removed 5 bases from V and 2 bases from J; junction bases left unmatched: 3. Germline V gene sequence: CDR1 SGHTA, CDR2 FQGNSA. This CDR3 region has 14 residues. CDR3 DNA: TGTGCCAGCAGCGTCACAGGGGGCAACTATGGCTACACCTTC. This codes for CASSVTGGNYGYTF.

This chain's CDR3 is CASSFRQGVRETQYF. The CDR3 DNA sequence: TGTGCCAGCAGTTTCAGACAGGGGGTACGGGAGACCCAGTACTTC. The V call is TRBV6-5, the J call TRBJ2-5; 9 nucleotides agree with TRBD1. The germline CDR1 and CDR2 sequences are MNHEY and SVGAGI. V was clipped by 4 bases and J by 5 bases; unmatched bases: 8. The CDR3 has 15 residues.